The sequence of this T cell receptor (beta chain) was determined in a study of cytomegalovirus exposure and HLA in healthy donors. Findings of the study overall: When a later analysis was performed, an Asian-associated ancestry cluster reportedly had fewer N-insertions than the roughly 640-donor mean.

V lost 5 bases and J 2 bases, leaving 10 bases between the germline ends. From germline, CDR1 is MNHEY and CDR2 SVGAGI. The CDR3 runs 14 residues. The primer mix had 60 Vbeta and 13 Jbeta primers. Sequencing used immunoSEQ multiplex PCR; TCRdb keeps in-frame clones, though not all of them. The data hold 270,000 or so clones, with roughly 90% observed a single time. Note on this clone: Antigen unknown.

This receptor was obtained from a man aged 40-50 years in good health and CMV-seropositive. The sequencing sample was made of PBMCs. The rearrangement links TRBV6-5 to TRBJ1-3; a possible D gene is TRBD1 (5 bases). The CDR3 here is CASSRGQAGNTIYF. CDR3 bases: TGTGCCAGCAGTCGAGGACAAGCTGGAAACACCATATATTTT.